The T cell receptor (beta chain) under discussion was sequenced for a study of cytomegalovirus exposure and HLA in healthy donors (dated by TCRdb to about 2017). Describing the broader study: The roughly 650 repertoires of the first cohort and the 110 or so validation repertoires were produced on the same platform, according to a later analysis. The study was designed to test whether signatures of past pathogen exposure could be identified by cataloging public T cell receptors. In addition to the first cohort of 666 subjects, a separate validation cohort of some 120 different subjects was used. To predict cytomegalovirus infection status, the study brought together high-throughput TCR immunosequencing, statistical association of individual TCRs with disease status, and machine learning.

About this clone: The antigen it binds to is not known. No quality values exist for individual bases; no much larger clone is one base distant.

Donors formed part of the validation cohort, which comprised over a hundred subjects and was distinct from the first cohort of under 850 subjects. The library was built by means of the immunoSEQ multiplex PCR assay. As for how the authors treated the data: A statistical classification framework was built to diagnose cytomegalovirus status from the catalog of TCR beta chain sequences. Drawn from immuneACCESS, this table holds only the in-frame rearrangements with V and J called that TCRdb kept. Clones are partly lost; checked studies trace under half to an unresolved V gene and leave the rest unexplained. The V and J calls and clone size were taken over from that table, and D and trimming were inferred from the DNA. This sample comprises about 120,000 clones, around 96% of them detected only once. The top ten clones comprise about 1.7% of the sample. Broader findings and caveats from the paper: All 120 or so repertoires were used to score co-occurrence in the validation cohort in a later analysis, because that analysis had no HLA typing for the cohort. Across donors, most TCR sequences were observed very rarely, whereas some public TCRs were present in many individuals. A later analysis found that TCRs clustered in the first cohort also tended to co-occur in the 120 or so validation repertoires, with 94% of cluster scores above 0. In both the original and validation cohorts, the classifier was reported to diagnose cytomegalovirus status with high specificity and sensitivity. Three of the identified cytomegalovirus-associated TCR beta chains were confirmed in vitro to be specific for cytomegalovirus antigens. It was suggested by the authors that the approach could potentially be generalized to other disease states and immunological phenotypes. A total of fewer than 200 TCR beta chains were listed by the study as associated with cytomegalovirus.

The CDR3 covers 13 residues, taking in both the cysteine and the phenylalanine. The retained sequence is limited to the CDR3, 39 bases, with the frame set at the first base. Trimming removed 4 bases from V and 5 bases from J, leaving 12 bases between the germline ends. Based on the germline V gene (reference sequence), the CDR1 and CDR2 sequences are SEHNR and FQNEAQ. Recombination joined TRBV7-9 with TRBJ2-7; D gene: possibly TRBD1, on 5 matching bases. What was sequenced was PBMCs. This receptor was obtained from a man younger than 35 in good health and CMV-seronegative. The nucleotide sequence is TGTGCCAGCAGCTCACCCCTAGGGGACGAGCAGTACTTC. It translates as CASSSPLGDEQYF.